A selection of T cell receptor beta chains follows, all from one sample in a study of graft-versus-host responses after intestinal transplantation. Sequencing was performed with immunoSEQ multiplex PCR; in TCRdb, only in-frame clones are kept and a portion is missing. The sample contains about 6,400 clones, over 20% of which appear only once. Sequenced material: alloreactive CD4+ T cells from a mixed lymphocyte reaction culture, taken before transplantation. The receptors shown here come from a human patient who was an organ donor for intestinal transplantation. CDR3s include the opening cysteine and the closing phenylalanine or tryptophan. The D gene is left open where the match is weak. Clone size is shown for a subset of rows, as once, few, many or a class of expanded clone.

v_call,clone_size,j_call,d_call,cdr3_nt,cdr3_aa
TRBV30,.,TRBJ1-4,.,TGTGCCTGGAGTCGACTCACGCAGGAAAAACTGTTTTTT,CAWSRLTQEKLFF
TRBV19,.,TRBJ1-1,.,TGTGCCAGCAGAAACAGGGACAACACTGAAGCTTTCTTT,CASRNRDNTEAFF
TRBV25-1,.,TRBJ1-4,.,TGTGCCAGCAGTGTAGGGCAGGGCGGCGAAAAACTGTTTTTT,CASSVGQGGEKLFF
TRBV7-9,.,TRBJ1-6,.,TGTGCCAGCAGCTTAGAGGCAGGTCCCTCCTATAATTCACCCCTCCACTTT,CASSLEAGPSYNSPLHF
TRBV11-3,few,TRBJ2-7,.,TGTGCCAGCAGCCAAACCTCGCCGTCCTACGAGCAGTACTTC,CASSQTSPSYEQYF
TRBV5-5,few,TRBJ2-7,.,TGTGCCAGCAGCCCCGGGGGGCCAGACTACGAGCAGTACTTC,CASSPGGPDYEQYF
TRBV13,.,TRBJ1-2,TRBD1,TGTGCCAGCAGCCCAAGGGACAGGGGTCGAGCTAACTATGGCTACACCTTC,CASSPRDRGRANYGYTF
TRBV19,medium-sized,TRBJ2-7,.,TGTGCCAGTAGTAAAGGAGCGAGGACCTACGAGCAGTACTTC,CASSKGARTYEQYF
TRBV5-4,.,TRBJ1-2,.,TGTGCCAGCAGCTTCCGGACGGCCTCGATCTATGGCTACACCTTC,CASSFRTASIYGYTF
TRBV11-3,.,TRBJ1-2,.,TGTGCCAGCAGCTTAGAGGGCGCCGGTAAGGTGGGCTACACCTTC,CASSLEGAGKVGYTF
TRBV7-2,few,TRBJ2-1,.,TGTGCCAGCAGCTTAGTTAGGTCTGGGAATGAGCAGTTCTTC,CASSLVRSGNEQFF
TRBV7-8,few,TRBJ2-1,.,TGTGCCAGCAGCTCGATCATGGGTGAGCAGTTCTTC,CASSSIMGEQFF
TRBV4-3,once,TRBJ2-7,.,TGCGCCAGCAGCCAAGATTCCAGGACCTACGAGCAGTACTTC,CASSQDSRTYEQYF
TRBV4-2,few,TRBJ1-3,TRBD1,TGTGCCAGCAGAATACAGGGGAAGCGAGGAAACACCATATATTTT,CASRIQGKRGNTIYF
TRBV7-5,few,TRBJ1-2,.,TGTGCCAGCAGCTTAAACCCCGGGGGGTTTAACTATGGCTACACCTTC,CASSLNPGGFNYGYTF
TRBV11-3,few,TRBJ2-1,TRBD2,TGTGCCAGCAGCTTAGGACTAGCGGGGGGCCTCTACAATGAGCAGTTCTTC,CASSLGLAGGLYNEQFF
TRBV27,.,TRBJ1-2,.,TGTGCCAGCAGTTTCTCCTTTCGGGCCTATGGCTACACCTTC,CASSFSFRAYGYTF
TRBV5-4,few,TRBJ2-3,.,TGTGCCAGCAGCTTATCCCCCTCCGGGGTCAGAGGGGATACGCAGTATTTT,CASSLSPSGVRGDTQYF
TRBV11-2,medium-sized,TRBJ1-5,.,TGTGCCAGCAGCGCTACAGGGCTACAGCCCCAGCATTTT,CASSATGLQPQHF
TRBV7-3,few,TRBJ2-1,.,TGTGCCAGCAGCTCGATCATGGGTGAGCAGTTCTTC,CASSSIMGEQFF
TRBV5-1,medium-sized,TRBJ1-2,TRBD1,TGCGCCAGCAGCAAAGCGACAGGGAACTATGGCTACACCTTC,CASSKATGNYGYTF
TRBV5-1,.,TRBJ2-1,TRBD2,TGCGCCAGCAGCGGGGCCGGCCGGGGGGGCCCTTTTGAGCAGTTCTTC,CASSGAGRGGPFEQFF
TRBV20-1,.,TRBJ2-3,.,TGCAGTGCTAGCCTAGATACGCAGTATTTT,CSASLDTQYF
TRBV7-4,.,TRBJ1-2,.,TGTGCCAGCAGCTTAAACCCCGGGGGGTTTAACTATGGCTACACCTTC,CASSLNPGGFNYGYTF
TRBV5-3,few,TRBJ1-2,TRBD1,TGTGCCAGCAGCCACTGGGACAGGGAGAACTATGGCTACACCTTC,CASSHWDRENYGYTF
TRBV7-2,few,TRBJ1-5,.,TGTGCCAGCAGCTTAGGGCAGGGGAGCAATCAGCCCCAGCATTTT,CASSLGQGSNQPQHF
TRBV2,medium-sized,TRBJ2-7,TRBD1,TGTGCCAGCACCTACCGACAGGGGGCGCGGTACGAGCAGTACTTC,CASTYRQGARYEQYF
TRBV6-4,.,TRBJ2-2,.,TGTGCCAGCAGTTACCTAAACACCGGGGAGCTGTTTTTT,CASSYLNTGELFF
TRBV7-2,once,TRBJ1-5,TRBD1,TGTGCCAGCAGCCTCAGAACAGGGGAGCGTGGTCAGCCCCAGCATTTT,CASSLRTGERGQPQHF
TRBV11-3,.,TRBJ2-7,.,TGTGCCAGCAGCTTCAACAGGGATCTTATGCAGTACTTC,CASSFNRDLMQYF
TRBV7-3,.,TRBJ1-6,.,TGTGCCAGCAGCTTAGTGCGGGTCGAAGGAGGGTGGAATTCACCCCTCCACTTT,CASSLVRVEGGWNSPLHF
TRBV7-2,few,TRBJ1-2,.,TGTGCCAGCAGCCCATCCTCCAACTATGGCTACACCTTC,CASSPSSNYGYTF
TRBV29-1,medium-sized,TRBJ1-2,.,TGCAGCGTTGATAGATTGGGAGGCTATGGCTACACCTTC,CSVDRLGGYGYTF
TRBV11-2,.,TRBJ1-1,.,TGTGCCAGCAGCTTCGAAACAGGCTTGAACACTGAAGCTTTCTTT,CASSFETGLNTEAFF
TRBV5-1,few,TRBJ2-7,TRBD2,TGCGCCAGCAGCTCCGGTCGACTAGCGGGGATTTGGGAGCAGTACTTC,CASSSGRLAGIWEQYF
TRBV4-1,.,TRBJ2-2,.,TGCGCCAGCAGCCAAGACAACACCGGGGAGCTGTTTTTT,CASSQDNTGELFF
TRBV4-2,few,TRBJ1-2,.,TGTGCCAGCAGCTTGGCAGGGAACTATGGCTACACCTTC,CASSLAGNYGYTF
TRBV5-1,medium-sized,TRBJ2-7,TRBD2,TGCGCCAGCAGCGCCTTACTAGCGGGGGTTTCCTACGAGCAGTACTTC,CASSALLAGVSYEQYF
TRBV5-1,large,TRBJ2-7,.,TGCGCCAGCAGCTCCAGACTGGGAACCTACGAGCAGTACTTC,CASSSRLGTYEQYF
TRBV7-2,large,TRBJ1-2,.,TGTGCCAGCAGCTTAGAGGGCGCCGGTAAGGTGGGCTACACCTTC,CASSLEGAGKVGYTF
TRBV19,once,TRBJ2-1,TRBD1,TGTGCCAGTACCCCCCGGGACAGGGGGAGTGTTGAGCAGTTCTTC,CASTPRDRGSVEQFF
TRBV7-3,few,TRBJ2-7,TRBD1,TGTGCCAGCAGCGATCGACAGGGGGCTTTCTACGAGCAGTACTTC,CASSDRQGAFYEQYF
TRBV6-6,few,TRBJ2-3,.,TGTGCCAGCAGTTATGACCTCCGTAGCACAGATACGCAGTATTTT,CASSYDLRSTDTQYF
TRBV6-9,.,TRBJ1-2,TRBD1,TGTGCCAGCAGCTTGGGACAGGCCTATGGCTACACCTTC,CASSLGQAYGYTF
TRBV6-6,few,TRBJ2-1,TRBD2,TGTGCCAGCAGTTTTCGCGGGGGTTCCTACAATGAGCAGTTCTTC,CASSFRGGSYNEQFF
TRBV18,few,TRBJ2-3,.,TGTGCCAGCTCACCAAGGCGCACAGATACGCAGTATTTT,CASSPRRTDTQYF
TRBV12-2,few,TRBJ2-3,.,TGTGCAAGTCGCCCCATCAGTGGGGGGGCGAACACAGATACGCAGTATTTT,CASRPISGGANTDTQYF
TRBV5-1,medium-sized,TRBJ2-7,TRBD1,TGCGCCAGCAGCTACCTGACAGGGGGCTCGGGGGAGCAGTACTTC,CASSYLTGGSGEQYF
TRBV5-1,.,TRBJ2-2,.,TGCGCCAGCAGCTTGAGGGTGGGGCCTGGGGAGCTGTTTTTT,CASSLRVGPGELFF
TRBV6-5,few,TRBJ2-2,.,TGTGCCAGCAGTGAACTCGTTGTCACCGGGGAGCTGTTTTTT,CASSELVVTGELFF
TRBV11-3,few,TRBJ2-2,TRBD2,TGTGCCAGCAGCTTAGTGGGGACTAAGAACACCGGGGAGCTGTTTTTT,CASSLVGTKNTGELFF
TRBV19,medium-sized,TRBJ2-1,TRBD2,TGTGCCAGTAGTATCCAGCGGGGATTCAATGAGCAGTTCTTC,CASSIQRGFNEQFF
TRBV4-3,few,TRBJ1-2,TRBD1,TGCGCCAGCAGCCAGGGCCTGACAGGGGTCTATGGCTACACCTTC,CASSQGLTGVYGYTF
TRBV7-2,medium-sized,TRBJ2-7,.,TGTGCCAGCAGCTTAGTTGGAGGGTCCTCCTACGAGCAGTACTTC,CASSLVGGSSYEQYF
TRBV5-3,few,TRBJ1-2,TRBD1,TGTGCCAGCAGAATTCTGACAGGGGGGTATGGCTACACCTTC,CASRILTGGYGYTF
TRBV6-6,medium-sized,TRBJ2-2,.,TGTGCCAGCAGGGAAACAGGGACGTGGACCGGGGAGCTGTTTTTT,CASRETGTWTGELFF
TRBV5-1,few,TRBJ2-7,.,TGCGCCAGCAGCCACGGACCCCGCTACGAGCAGTACTTC,CASSHGPRYEQYF